The clone carrying this T cell receptor beta chain was seen a single time. What it binds is not known. This specimen belongs to a study of cytomegalovirus exposure and HLA in healthy donors. Turning to the study itself: A subsequent analysis reported that the roughly 130 validation repertoires were produced on the same platform that had also been used for the 666 first-cohort repertoires.

The method was immunoSEQ multiplex PCR; TCRdb's version includes in-frame clones alone and lacks a portion of them. The sample lists 66,000 or so clones; nearly 98% were seen once. V lost 2 bases and J 1 base, leaving 10 bases between the germline ends. The CDR3 runs to 15 residues. The germline gives CDR1 SGHTA, CDR2 FQGTGA. Study observations and caveats: Rarity marked most TCR sequences, yet some public TCRs occurred in many donors.

From the approximately 120-subject validation cohort, which was separate from the approximately 670-subject first cohort, the donors were drawn. The chain employs TRBV7-3 and TRBJ2-3, with a tentative D call TRBD1 (5 bases). Specimen: PBMCs. This TCR came from a woman aged 18-29 years in good health and CMV-seropositive. This chain's CDR3 is CASSLEWGGTDTQYF. CDR3 in DNA: TGTGCCAGCAGCTTAGAATGGGGCGGCACAGATACGCAGTATTTT.